A selection of T cell receptor beta chains follows, all from one sample in a study of blood T cells in healthy people across ages. TCRdb re-analysed the 5' RACE reads in MiXCR, keeping a single row per CDR3 protein. The table records about 670,000 distinct CDR3 sequences, around 38% of them present only once. Sequencing was done on a sample of blood. The receptors come from a man at least 80 years old in good health. CDR3s include the opening cysteine and the closing phenylalanine or tryptophan. A D gene is named only where the DNA matches it firmly. Clone size, where shown, is once, few, many, or a class for clones that have expanded.

D: TRBD1
V: TRBV6-1
size: .
J: TRBJ2-5
CDR3: CASTFGQGAAETQYF
DNA: TGTGCCAGCACGTTCGGACAGGGGGCGGCCGAGACCCAGTACTTC

D: TRBD1
V: TRBV7-8
size: few
J: TRBJ2-1
CDR3: CASSPGGVRNEQFF
DNA: TGTGCCAGCAGCCCAGGGGGAGTGAGGAATGAGCAGTTCTTC

D: .
V: TRBV28
size: .
J: TRBJ2-6
CDR3: CASSGSTSAGANVLTF
DNA: TGTGCCAGCAGTGGTAGCACGAGTGCGGGGGCCAACGTCCTGACTTTC

D: TRBD2
V: TRBV19
size: many
J: TRBJ2-3
CDR3: CASLAGASTDTQYF
DNA: TGTGCCAGTTTAGCGGGAGCCTCCACAGATACGCAGTATTTT

D: TRBD1
V: TRBV5-1
size: .
J: TRBJ2-5
CDR3: CASTLGTGIINEQYF
DNA: TGCGCCAGCACCTTGGGGACAGGGATAATTAATGAGCAGTACTTC

D: TRBD1
V: TRBV5-1
size: many
J: TRBJ2-7
CDR3: CASSYGQGRNEQYF
DNA: TGCGCCAGCAGTTACGGACAGGGGAGGAACGAGCAGTACTTC

D: .
V: TRBV5-1
size: few
J: TRBJ2-3
CDR3: CASLAAGRTDTQYF
DNA: TGCGCCAGCCTTGCGGCGGGCCGCACAGATACGCAGTATTTT

D: TRBD1
V: TRBV7-6
size: few
J: TRBJ2-1
CDR3: CASSPTTGTGGREQFF
DNA: TGTGCCAGCAGCCCCACCACCGGGACAGGGGGCCGTGAGCAGTTCTTC

D: .
V: TRBV11-2
size: once
J: TRBJ2-6
CDR3: CASSLVLRGNSGANVLTF
DNA: TGTGCCAGCAGCTTAGTTCTCCGGGGCAACTCTGGGGCCAACGTCCTGACTTTC

D: .
V: TRBV29-1
size: few
J: TRBJ2-5
CDR3: CSVVSGLKLEETQYF
DNA: TGCAGCGTTGTTTCGGGACTTAAGCTAGAAGAGACCCAGTACTTC

D: TRBD1
V: TRBV18
size: few
J: TRBJ1-6
CDR3: CASSPPGTVVSPLHF
DNA: TGTGCCAGCTCACCTCCAGGGACAGTGGTCTCACCCCTCCACTTT

D: TRBD1
V: TRBV6-7
size: .
J: TRBJ2-7
CDR3: CPGQASYEQYF
DNA: TGTCCCGGACAGGCCTCCTACGAGCAGTACTTC

D: .
V: TRBV7-2
size: few
J: TRBJ1-1
CDR3: CASSLDQGLNTEAFF
DNA: TGTGCCAGCAGCCTCGATCAAGGGTTGAACACTGAAGCTTTCTTT

D: .
V: TRBV28
size: .
J: TRBJ2-5
CDR3: CASSLGQLARSGETQYF
DNA: TGTGCCAGCAGTTTAGGACAGCTCGCCCGGTCAGGGGAGACCCAGTACTTC

D: .
V: TRBV29-1
size: few
J: TRBJ1-5
CDR3: CSVVEGGQPQHF
DNA: TGCAGCGTTGTGGAGGGAGGCCAGCCCCAGCATTTT

D: .
V: TRBV28
size: few
J: TRBJ1-2
CDR3: CASMYVYGYTF
DNA: TGTGCCAGCATGTATGTCTATGGCTACACCTTC

D: .
V: TRBV6-2/TRBV6-3
size: many
J: TRBJ2-2
CDR3: CASTRTETFTGELFF
DNA: TGTGCCAGCACAAGGACAGAAACTTTCACCGGGGAGCTGTTTTTT

D: TRBD2
V: TRBV7-2
size: .
J: TRBJ2-7
CDR3: CASSLASVSGVEQYF
DNA: TGTGCCAGCAGCTTAGCCTCTGTCAGCGGGGTCGAGCAGTACTTC

D: .
V: TRBV6-6
size: few
J: TRBJ2-6
CDR3: CASSYSDYLSGANVLTF
DNA: TGTGCCAGCAGTTACTCGGACTACCTCTCTGGGGCCAACGTCCTGACTTTC

D: TRBD1
V: TRBV7-9
size: .
J: TRBJ2-1
CDR3: CASSRQGMANNEQFF
DNA: TGTGCCAGCAGCCGACAGGGTATGGCGAACAATGAGCAGTTCTTC

D: .
V: TRBV5-1
size: few
J: TRBJ2-3
CDR3: CASSFQDRDTQYF
DNA: TGCGCCAGCAGCTTCCAGGATCGAGATACGCAGTATTTT

D: .
V: TRBV10-1
size: few
J: TRBJ2-1
CDR3: CASSELGNSRNEQFF
DNA: TGCGCCAGCAGTGAGTTAGGTAACAGTCGGAATGAGCAGTTCTTC

D: TRBD2
V: TRBV20-1
size: .
J: TRBJ2-5
CDR3: CSARDQSSGQSETQYF
DNA: TGCAGTGCTAGAGATCAGTCTAGCGGGCAATCGGAGACCCAGTACTTC